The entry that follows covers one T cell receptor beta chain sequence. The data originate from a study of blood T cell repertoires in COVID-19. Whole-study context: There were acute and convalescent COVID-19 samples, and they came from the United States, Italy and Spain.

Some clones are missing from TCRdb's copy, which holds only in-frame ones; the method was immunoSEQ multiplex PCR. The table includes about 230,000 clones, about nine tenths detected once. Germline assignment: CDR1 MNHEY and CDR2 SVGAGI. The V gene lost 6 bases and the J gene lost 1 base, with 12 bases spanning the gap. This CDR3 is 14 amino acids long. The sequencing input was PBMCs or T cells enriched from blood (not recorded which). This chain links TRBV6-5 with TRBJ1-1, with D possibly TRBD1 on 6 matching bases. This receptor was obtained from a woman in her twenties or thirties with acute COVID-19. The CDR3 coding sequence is TGTGCCAGCAGCCGCGGACAGCCGAACACTGAAGCTTTCTTT. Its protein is CASSRGQPNTEAFF.